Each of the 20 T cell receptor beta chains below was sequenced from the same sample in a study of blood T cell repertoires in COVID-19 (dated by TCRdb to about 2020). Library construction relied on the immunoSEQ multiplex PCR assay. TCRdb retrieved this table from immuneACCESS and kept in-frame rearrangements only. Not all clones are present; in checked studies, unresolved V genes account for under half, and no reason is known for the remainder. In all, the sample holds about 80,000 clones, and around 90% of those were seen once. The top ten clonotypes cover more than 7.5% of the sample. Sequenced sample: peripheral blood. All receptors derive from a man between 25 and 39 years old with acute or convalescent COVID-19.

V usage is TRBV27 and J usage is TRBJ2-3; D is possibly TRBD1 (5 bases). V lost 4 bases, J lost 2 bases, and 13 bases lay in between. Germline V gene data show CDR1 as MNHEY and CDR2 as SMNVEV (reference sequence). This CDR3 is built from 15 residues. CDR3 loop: CASSSTQGSTDTQYF. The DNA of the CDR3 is TGTGCCAGCAGTTCAACTCAGGGATCCACAGATACGCAGTATTTT.

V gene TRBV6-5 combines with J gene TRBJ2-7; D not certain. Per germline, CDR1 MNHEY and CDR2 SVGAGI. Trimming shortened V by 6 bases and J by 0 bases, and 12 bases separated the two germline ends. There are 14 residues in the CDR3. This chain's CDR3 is CASRVPGNSYEQYF. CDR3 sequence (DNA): TGTGCCAGCAGAGTACCGGGTAACTCCTACGAGCAGTACTTC.

CDR3 amino acids: CASSEGGANEKLFF. In DNA form, the CDR3 reads TGTGCCAGCAGTGAGGGGGGGGCTAATGAAAAACTGTTTTTT. The V and J genes are TRBV28 and TRBJ1-4, with D perhaps TRBD1 (6 bases). Looked up from germline, CDR1 is MDHEN and CDR2 is SYDVKM. The CDR3 has 14 amino acids. Trimming removed 5 bases from V and 3 bases from J, with 10 bases in between.

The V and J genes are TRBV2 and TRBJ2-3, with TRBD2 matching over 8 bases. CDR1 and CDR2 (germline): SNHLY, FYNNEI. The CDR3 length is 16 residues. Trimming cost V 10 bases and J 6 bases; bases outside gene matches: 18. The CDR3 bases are TGTGCCACCATACCTGAGGCTTCGGGAGGGTCGGATACGCAGTATTTT. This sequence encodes CATIPEASGGSDTQYF.

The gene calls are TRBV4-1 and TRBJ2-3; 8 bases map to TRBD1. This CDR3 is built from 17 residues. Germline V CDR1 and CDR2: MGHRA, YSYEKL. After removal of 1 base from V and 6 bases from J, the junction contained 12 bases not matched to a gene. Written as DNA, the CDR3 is TGCGCCAGCAGCCAAGGCCGGACAGGGCGGTTAGGGGATACGCAGTATTTT. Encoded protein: CASSQGRTGRLGDTQYF.

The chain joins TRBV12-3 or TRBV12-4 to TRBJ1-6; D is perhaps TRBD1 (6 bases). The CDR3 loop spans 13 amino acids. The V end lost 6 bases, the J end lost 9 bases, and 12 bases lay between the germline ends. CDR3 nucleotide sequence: TGTGCCAGCAGAACCGACAGGATTTCACCCCTCCACTTT. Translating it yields CASRTDRISPLHF.

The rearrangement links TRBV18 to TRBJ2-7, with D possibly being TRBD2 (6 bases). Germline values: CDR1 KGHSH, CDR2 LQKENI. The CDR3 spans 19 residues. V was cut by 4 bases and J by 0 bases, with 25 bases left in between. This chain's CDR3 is CASSLPGPLSGGVSYEQYF. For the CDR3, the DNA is TGTGCCAGCTCACTCCCGGGCCCCCTTAGCGGAGGGGTCTCCTACGAGCAGTACTTC.

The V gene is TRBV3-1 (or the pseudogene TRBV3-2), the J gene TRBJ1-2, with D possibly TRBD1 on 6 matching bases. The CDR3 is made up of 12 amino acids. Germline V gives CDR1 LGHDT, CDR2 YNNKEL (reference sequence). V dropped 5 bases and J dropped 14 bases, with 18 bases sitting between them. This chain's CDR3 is CASSYVAGATTF. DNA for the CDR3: TGTGCCAGCAGCTACGTGGCAGGGGCGACAACCTTC.

CDR3 loop: CASSQQGQGSYEQYF. The DNA of the CDR3 is TGTGCCAGCAGTCAGCAGGGACAGGGCTCCTACGAGCAGTACTTC. The chain links TRBV14 to TRBJ2-7; 9 bases match TRBD1. V lost 6 bases to trimming and J lost 0 bases; unmatched junction nucleotides: 6. Germline CDR1 is SGHDN and CDR2 is FVKESK. This CDR3 has 15 amino acids.

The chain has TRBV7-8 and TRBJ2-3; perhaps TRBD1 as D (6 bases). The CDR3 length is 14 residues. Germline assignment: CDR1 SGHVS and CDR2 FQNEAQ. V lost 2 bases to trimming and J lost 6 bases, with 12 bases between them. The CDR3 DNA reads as TGTGCCAGCAGCTTAAAGGGGGAAACGGATACGCAGTATTTT. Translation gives CASSLKGETDTQYF.

Written as DNA, the CDR3 is TGTGCCATCAGTGAAGGACAGACTGAAGGGGAAAAACTGTTTTTT. Its translation: CAISEGQTEGEKLFF. The rearrangement links TRBV10-3 to TRBJ1-4; tentatively, D is TRBD1 (6 bases). The CDR3 is made up of 15 amino acids. The germline V gene has CDR1 ENHRY and CDR2 SYGVKD. Trimming left V 3 bases short and J 8 bases short, with 16 bases between.

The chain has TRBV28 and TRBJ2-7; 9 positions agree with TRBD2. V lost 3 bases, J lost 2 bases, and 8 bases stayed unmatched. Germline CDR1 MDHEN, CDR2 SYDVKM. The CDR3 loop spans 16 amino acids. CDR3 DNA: TGTGCCAGCAGTTTGGGGAGGGCTAGCGGGGCCTACGAGCAGTACTTC. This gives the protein CASSLGRASGAYEQYF.

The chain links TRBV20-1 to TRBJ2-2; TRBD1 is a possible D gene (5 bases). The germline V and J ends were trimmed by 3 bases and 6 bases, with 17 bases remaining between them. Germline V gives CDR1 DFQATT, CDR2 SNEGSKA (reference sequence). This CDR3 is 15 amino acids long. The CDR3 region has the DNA TGCAGTGCTAGTGTAGGGCGGCAAGGGGCCGGGGAGCTGTTTTTT. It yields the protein CSASVGRQGAGELFF.

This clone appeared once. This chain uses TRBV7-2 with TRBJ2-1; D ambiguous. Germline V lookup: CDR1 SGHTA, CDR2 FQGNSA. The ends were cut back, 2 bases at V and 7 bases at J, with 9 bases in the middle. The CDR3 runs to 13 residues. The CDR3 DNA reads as TGTGCCAGCAGCTTATCGTTCGGTAATGAGCAGTTCTTC. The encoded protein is CASSLSFGNEQFF.

CDR3 bases: TGCGCCAGCAGCCTGGGAACTAGGGGGGGGGCAGAGACCCAGTACTTC. Amino acid sequence: CASSLGTRGGAETQYF. This chain links TRBV4-3 with TRBJ2-5; D is possibly TRBD2 (7 bases). CDR3 length: 16 amino acids. Per the germline V gene, CDR1 is LGHNA and CDR2 is YSLEER. The ends were cut back, 4 bases at V and 4 bases at J, with 19 bases in the middle.

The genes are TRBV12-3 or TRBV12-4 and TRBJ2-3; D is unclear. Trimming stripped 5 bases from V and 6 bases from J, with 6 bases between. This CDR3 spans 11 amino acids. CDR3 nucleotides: TGTGCCAGCAGTAGCCTGGATACGCAGTATTTT. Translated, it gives CASSSLDTQYF.

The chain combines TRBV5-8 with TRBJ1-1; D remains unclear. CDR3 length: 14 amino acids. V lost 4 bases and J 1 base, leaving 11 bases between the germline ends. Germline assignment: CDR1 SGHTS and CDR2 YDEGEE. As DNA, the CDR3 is TGTGCCAGCAGCCCTTCTTATCCGAACACTGAAGCTTTCTTT. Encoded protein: CASSPSYPNTEAFF.

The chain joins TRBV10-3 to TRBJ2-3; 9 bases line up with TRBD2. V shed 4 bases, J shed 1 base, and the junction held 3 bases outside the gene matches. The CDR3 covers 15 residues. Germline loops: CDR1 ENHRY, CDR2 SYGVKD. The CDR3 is CAISGSSGGTDTQYF. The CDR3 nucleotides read TGTGCCATCAGTGGATCTAGCGGGGGCACAGATACGCAGTATTTT.

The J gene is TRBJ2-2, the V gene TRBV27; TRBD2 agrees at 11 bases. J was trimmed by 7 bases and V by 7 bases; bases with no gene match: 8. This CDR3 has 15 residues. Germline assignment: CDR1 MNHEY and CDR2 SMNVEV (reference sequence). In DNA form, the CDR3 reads TGTGCCAGCACAATGACTAGCGGGGTGTTCGGGGAGCTGTTTTTT. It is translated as CASTMTSGVFGELFF.

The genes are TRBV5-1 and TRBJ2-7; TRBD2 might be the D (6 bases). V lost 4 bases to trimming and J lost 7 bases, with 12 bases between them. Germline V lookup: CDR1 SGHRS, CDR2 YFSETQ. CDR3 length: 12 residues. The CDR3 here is CASSEGLREQYF. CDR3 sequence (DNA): TGCGCCAGCAGCGAGGGACTCCGGGAGCAGTACTTC. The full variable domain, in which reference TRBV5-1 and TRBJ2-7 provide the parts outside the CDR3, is KAGVTQTPRYLIKTRGQQVTLSCSPISGHRSVSWYQQTPGQGLQFLFEYFSETQRNKGNFPGRFSGRQFSNSRSEMNVSTLELGDSALYLCASSEGLREQYFGPGTRLTVT.